This T cell receptor beta chain was profiled in a study of a mutant IDH1 vaccine in newly diagnosed glioma. Profiling relied on immunoSEQ multiplex PCR, and the TCRdb table lists in-frame clones only, not all of them. The top ten clones hold 3% to 4% of a sample with around 58,000 clones, about 81% of them seen once. Germline CDR1 reads SQVTM; CDR2 reads ANQGSEA. Trimming cost V 1 base and J 3 bases, with 16 bases left between them. The CDR3 totals 15 residues. A remark on this clone: Its antigen remains unidentified.

The sample's time point: week 5, during vaccination. All doses held 300 ug of mutant IDH1 20-mer peptide, with topical imiquimod. Findings and limits, study-wide: The authors found pseudoprogression apparently unrelated to changes in top peripheral T cell clonotypes.

The source is a man aged 30 to 39 with glioma. The material sequenced was PBMCs, taken from a glioma patient whose treatment included an IDH1 peptide vaccine. V is TRBV29-1 and J is TRBJ2-7; D not certain. In DNA form, the CDR3 reads TGCAGCGTTGAAGGGGCCGAGGATAAAGGCTACGAGCAGTACTTC. Its translation is CSVEGAEDKGYEQYF.